Below are 19 T cell receptor beta chains sequenced from a single sample in a study of blood T cell repertoires in COVID-19. Libraries were prepared by immunoSEQ multiplex PCR; TCRdb keeps only in-frame clonotypes and omits some of them. The sample records 200,000 to 250,000 clones, roughly 85% being singletons. Specimen: peripheral blood. Receptors originate from a woman aged 80 or older with acute or convalescent COVID-19.

The rearrangement links TRBV5-1 to TRBJ1-2; weak D call: TRBD1 (5 bases). Germline lookup yields CDR1 SGHRS and CDR2 YFSETQ. The ends were cut back, 3 bases at V and 2 bases at J, with 14 bases in the middle. The CDR3 covers 15 residues. CDR3 in DNA: TGCGCCAGCAGCTCCGGAGGGGAGAGGAACTATGGCTACACCTTC. Its protein product is CASSSGGERNYGYTF.

This rearrangement joins TRBV2 to TRBJ1-4; D may be TRBD1 (5 bases). V was cut by 7 bases and J by 5 bases, with 8 bases left in between. Germline assignment: CDR1 SNHLY and CDR2 FYNNEI. This CDR3 region has 12 residues. The CDR3 sequence is CASKQVNEKLFF. The CDR3 DNA follows: TGTGCCAGCAAACAGGTCAATGAAAAACTGTTTTTT.

The genes are TRBV27 and TRBJ1-2; 7 bases match TRBD1. CDR1 MNHEY and CDR2 SMNVEV come from the germline V gene (reference sequence). The ends lost 5 bases at V and 4 bases at J; junction bases unmatched: 7. The CDR3 has 14 amino acids. The CDR3 sequence is CASSPQQGPYGYTF. CDR3 in DNA: TGTGCCAGCAGTCCTCAACAGGGGCCCTATGGCTACACCTTC.

This clone was detected only once. The chain has TRBV15 and TRBJ2-1, with 10 bases fitting TRBD1. The CDR3 runs to 17 residues. Germline trimming cut 0 bases from V and 4 bases from J; bases unmatched to any gene: 6. Germline CDR1 reads LNHNV; CDR2 reads YYDKDF (reference sequence). CDR3 DNA: TGTGCCACCAGCAGAGAACGACAGGGGGCCACATACAATGAGCAGTTCTTC. The encoded protein is CATSRERQGATYNEQFF.

CDR3 coding DNA: TGTGCCAGTAGTCCGGACAGGGCGTGGGAGCAGTTCTTC. This encodes CASSPDRAWEQFF. The genes are TRBV19 and TRBJ2-1; 8 positions match TRBD1. The CDR3 is 13 residues long. V lost 5 bases, J lost 10 bases, and 7 bases stayed unmatched. Germline V lookup: CDR1 LNHDA, CDR2 SQIVND (reference sequence).

J is TRBJ2-1 and V is TRBV5-4; 7 nucleotides line up with TRBD2. CDR1 and CDR2 (germline): SGHNT, YYREEE (reference sequence). The V and J ends lost 4 bases and 3 bases, in that order; junction bases with no gene match: 10. This CDR3 has 16 amino acids. The CDR3 protein is CASSPLGGGNYNEQFF. Written as DNA, the CDR3 is TGTGCCAGCAGCCCACTGGGGGGGGGTAACTACAATGAGCAGTTCTTC.

The rearrangement uses TRBV11-3 and TRBJ1-2; a possible D gene is TRBD1 (5 bases). The CDR3 is made up of 14 amino acids. V dropped 4 bases and J dropped 4 bases, with 13 bases sitting between them. In germline, CDR1 is SGHNT, CDR2 YENEEA. CDR3 in DNA: TGTGCCAGCAGCTCCCGGGGGGGAAGCTATGGCTACACCTTC. It is translated as CASSSRGGSYGYTF. Complete variable domain (other parts from reference TRBV11-3 and TRBJ1-2): EAGVVQSPRYKIIEKKQPVAFWCNPISGHNTLYWYLQNLGQGPELLIRYENEEAVDDSQLPKDRFSAERLKGVDSTLKIQPAELGDSAVYLCASSSRGGSYGYTFGSGTRLTVV.

The chain combines TRBV4-3 with TRBJ1-2; a possible D gene is TRBD1 (5 bases). This CDR3 is 13 amino acids long. Germline CDR1 is LGHNA and CDR2 is YSLEER. Trimming left V 4 bases short and J 4 bases short, with 10 bases between. CDR3 region: CASSRDSSYGYTF. CDR3 bases: TGCGCCAGCAGCCGTGACAGTTCCTATGGCTACACCTTC.

V is TRBV6-5 and J is TRBJ1-6; D is unclear. Looked up from germline, CDR1 is MNHEY and CDR2 is SVGAGI. V dropped 3 bases and J dropped 13 bases, with 10 bases sitting between them. The CDR3 totals 12 residues. CDR3 in DNA: TGTGCCAGCAGTTATTCTCTATCCCCCCTCCACTTT. Residues: CASSYSLSPLHF.

V usage is TRBV28 and J usage is TRBJ2-5; D is possibly TRBD2 (5 bases). Trimming pared 5 bases from V and 5 bases from J, leaving 9 bases between. The CDR3 runs to 12 residues. CDR1 and CDR2 (germline): MDHEN, SYDVKM. The CDR3 region is CASSRERETQYF. The CDR3 DNA is TGTGCCAGCAGTAGGGAGCGGGAGACCCAGTACTTC.

CDR3 region: CASSFMSGGYPRQYF. CDR3 bases: TGTGCCAGCAGCTTCATGAGCGGGGGGTATCCTAGGCAGTACTTC. The V and J genes are TRBV5-6 and TRBJ2-7, with 9 bases that match TRBD2. The CDR3 contains 15 residues. V shed 2 bases, J shed 9 bases, and the junction held 12 bases outside the gene matches. The germline V gene has CDR1 SGHDT and CDR2 YYEEEE.

In this sample, this clone turned up a few times. The chain combines TRBV14 with TRBJ1-4; D is uncertain. Trimming shortened V by 4 bases and J by 6 bases, and 15 bases separated the two germline ends. The CDR3 has 15 amino acids. Germline values: CDR1 SGHDN, CDR2 FVKESK. CDR3 sequence (DNA): TGTGCCAGCAGCCCCTTTCGAAGCTCCTATGAAAAACTGTTTTTT. Protein: CASSPFRSSYEKLFF.

The genes are TRBV11-3 and TRBJ2-5, with TRBD2 identical over 8 bases. Germline loops: CDR1 SGHNT, CDR2 YENEEA. The J segment lost 2 bases and the V segment lost 5 bases, leaving 10 bases of the junction unmatched. This CDR3 has 16 amino acids. CDR3 nucleotides: TGTGCCAGCAGCCACAGCACGTCTAGCGGGCAAGAGACCCAGTACTTC. Translated: CASSHSTSSGQETQYF.

This rearrangement joins TRBV5-4 to TRBJ2-2, with 14 bases matching TRBD2. V was pared by 6 bases and J by 3 bases, with 7 bases of the junction left unmatched. The CDR3 extends over 17 amino acids. CDR1 SGHNT and CDR2 YYREEE come from the germline V gene (reference sequence). CDR3 sequence reads: CASTLGLAGAHTGELFF. The CDR3 region has the DNA TGTGCCAGCACCCTGGGACTAGCGGGGGCGCACACCGGGGAGCTGTTTTTT. The full variable domain, its missing parts supplied by reference TRBV5-4 and TRBJ2-2, is ETGVTQSPTHLIKTRGQQVTLRCSSQSGHNTVSWYQQALGQGPQFIFQYYREEENGRGNFPPRFSGLQFPNYSSELNVNALELDDSALYLCASTLGLAGAHTGELFFGEGSRLTVL.

The genes are TRBV5-4 and TRBJ2-7; 8 bases map to TRBD1. Germline V gene data show CDR1 as SGHNT and CDR2 as YYREEE (reference sequence). The CDR3 is made up of 14 amino acids. V trimming: 4 bases; J trimming: 6 bases; junction bases outside the gene matches: 9. In nucleotides, the CDR3 is TGTGCCAGCAGCGGGGGCCGGACAGGGAGCGAGCAGTACTTC. Translated: CASSGGRTGSEQYF.

A word on this clone: This CDR3 is also generated by other DNA sequences in the sample. V is TRBV7-2 and J is TRBJ1-2; weak D call: TRBD1 (6 bases). This CDR3 has 13 amino acids. Per germline, CDR1 SGHTA and CDR2 FQGNSA. V lost 5 bases and J lost 5, with 12 bases in between. In DNA form, the CDR3 reads TGTGCCAGCAGCCTGGACAGTAATTATGGCTACACCTTC. Protein sequence: CASSLDSNYGYTF.

The chain links TRBV12-3 or TRBV12-4 to TRBJ2-5, with 7 bases fitting TRBD2. Trimming took 6 bases from V and 6 from J; bases not matched to a gene: 4. The CDR3 contains 12 residues. CDR3 in amino acids: CASRAGLQTQYF. The CDR3, as DNA: TGTGCCAGCAGGGCGGGACTACAGACCCAGTACTTC.

The chain joins TRBV9 to TRBJ1-4; D is possibly TRBD1 (6 bases). This CDR3 region has 14 residues. V dropped 3 bases and J dropped 2 bases, with 8 bases sitting between them. Germline CDR1 and CDR2: SGDLS and YYNGEE. Written as DNA, the CDR3 is TGTGCCAGCAGCGCTCAGGGGACTAATGAAAAACTGTTTTTT. Encoded protein: CASSAQGTNEKLFF.

This rearrangement joins TRBV5-1 to TRBJ1-1; D is perhaps TRBD1 (5 bases). V lost 0 bases, J lost 4 bases, and 10 bases lay in between. Germline CDR1 reads SGHRS; CDR2 reads YFSETQ. CDR3 length: 14 amino acids. The CDR3 region is CASSLAQGPTEAFF. CDR3 DNA sequence: TGCGCCAGCAGCTTGGCGCAGGGTCCCACTGAAGCTTTCTTT.